This T cell receptor (beta chain) is drawn from a study of OX40 agonist ivuxolimab in advanced cancers. In the study overall: Enrolled patients in dose escalation had cancers that were hepatocellular carcinoma, melanoma, renal cell or head and neck cancer. Partial responses occurred in Three dose-escalation patients, one with hepatocellular carcinoma and two with cutaneous melanoma. Study observations and caveats: Average numbers of expanded clones were greater in CD8+ T cells than in CD4+.

The data were produced by immunoSEQ multiplex PCR, yet TCRdb's version contains in-frame clones alone and is incomplete. The data contain tens of thousands of clones, over 65% of them singletons. V was pared by 5 bases and J by 7 bases, with 12 bases between. The CDR3 is 13 residues long. CDR1 and CDR2 (germline): SGHTA, FQGNSA. Note on this clone: Its antigen is not identified.

The chain carries TRBV7-2 and TRBJ2-1; perhaps TRBD1 as D (6 bases). This clonotype originated in an adult with an advanced solid tumor such as melanoma, head and neck, liver or kidney cancer. Sequencing used CD4+ or CD8+ T cells sorted from blood, obtained in a trial of the OX40 agonist ivuxolimab. The CDR3 reads CASSPRTANEQFF. CDR3 sequence (DNA): TGTGCCAGCAGCCCTAGGACAGCTAATGAGCAGTTCTTC.